The present TCR beta chain was sequenced within a study of response to subunit inactivated influenza vaccine. A few counts support this clonotype. The antigen is undetermined. TCRdb re-analysed the RT-PCR reads in MiXCR, keeping a single row per CDR3 protein. The data show about 780,000 distinct CDR3 sequences, about a fifth seen once. Findings of the study overall: The authors suggested that few new T cells are recruited per seasonal influenza vaccination.

The material sequenced was PBMCs from blood, taken around 5 days after vaccination. The sequence was collected from a man between 50 and 59 years old who received an inactivated influenza vaccine.

CDR3 sequence reads: CAISGAFGTGNTGELFF. The CDR3 DNA reads as TGTGCCATCAGTGGGGCTTTCGGGACAGGGAACACCGGGGAGCTGTTTTTT. The rearrangement joins TRBV10-3 to TRBJ2-2, with 8 nucleotides matching TRBD1. V shed 4 bases, J shed 1 base, and the junction held 8 bases outside the gene matches. The length of the CDR3 is 17 residues. The germline V gene has CDR1 ENHRY and CDR2 SYGVKD.